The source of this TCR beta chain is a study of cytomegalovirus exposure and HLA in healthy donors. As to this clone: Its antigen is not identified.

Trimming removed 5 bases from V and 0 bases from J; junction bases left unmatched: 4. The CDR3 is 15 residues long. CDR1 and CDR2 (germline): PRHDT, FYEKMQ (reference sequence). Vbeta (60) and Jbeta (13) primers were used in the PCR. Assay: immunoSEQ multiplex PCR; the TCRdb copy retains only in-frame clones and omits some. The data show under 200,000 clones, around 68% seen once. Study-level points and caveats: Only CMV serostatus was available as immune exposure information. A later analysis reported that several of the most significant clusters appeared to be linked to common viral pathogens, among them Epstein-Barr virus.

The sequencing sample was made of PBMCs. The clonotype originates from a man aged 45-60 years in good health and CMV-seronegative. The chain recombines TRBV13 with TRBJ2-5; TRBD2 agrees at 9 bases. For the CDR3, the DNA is TGTGCCAGCAGCCAGGGACTAGCCTACCAAGAGACCCAGTACTTC. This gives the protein CASSQGLAYQETQYF.